The present T cell receptor (beta chain) was sequenced within a study of shared clonotypes between healthy human individuals. Study background: Used for every donor were three CD4 naive, three CD4 memory, two CD8 naive and one CD8 memory plate.

Germline assignment: CDR1 KGHSH and CDR2 LQKENI. The J segment lost 8 bases and the V segment lost 3 bases, leaving 6 bases of the junction unmatched. CDR3 length equals 13 residues. The protocol was immunoSEQ multiplex PCR, while the TCRdb copy is restricted to in-frame clones and leaves out a portion. Of over a million clones in the sample, around 98.5% were seen once. The J gene is TRBJ1-2, the V gene TRBV18; the match to TRBD1 covers 7 bases. The sequence came from a man aged 30 to 39 in good health. Sample: naive CD4+ T cells sorted from blood. Subset: CD45RA+ positively selected. CDR3 sequence: CASSPGQLEGYTF. For the CDR3, the DNA is TGTGCCAGCTCACCGGGACAGCTTGAGGGCTACACCTTC.